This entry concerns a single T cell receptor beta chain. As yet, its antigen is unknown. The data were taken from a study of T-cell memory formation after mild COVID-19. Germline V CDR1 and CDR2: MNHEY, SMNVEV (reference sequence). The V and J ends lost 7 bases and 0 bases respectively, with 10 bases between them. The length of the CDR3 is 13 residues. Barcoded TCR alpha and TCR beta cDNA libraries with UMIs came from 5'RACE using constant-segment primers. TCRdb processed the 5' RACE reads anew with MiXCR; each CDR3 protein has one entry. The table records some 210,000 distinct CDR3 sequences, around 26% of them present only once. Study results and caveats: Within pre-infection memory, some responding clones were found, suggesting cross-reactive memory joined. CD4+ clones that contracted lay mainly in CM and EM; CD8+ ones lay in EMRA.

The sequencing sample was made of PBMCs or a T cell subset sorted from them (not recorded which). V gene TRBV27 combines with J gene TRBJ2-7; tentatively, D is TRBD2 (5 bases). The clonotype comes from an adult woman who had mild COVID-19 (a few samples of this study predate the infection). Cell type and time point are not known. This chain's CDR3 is CASMPGNSYEQYF. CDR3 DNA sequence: TGTGCCAGCATGCCGGGAAACTCCTACGAGCAGTACTTC.